This T cell receptor (beta chain) was recovered during a study of shared clonotypes between healthy human individuals. Concerning this clone itself: The antigen remains undetermined.

The method was immunoSEQ multiplex PCR; TCRdb's version includes in-frame clones alone and lacks a portion of them. Among about 2.3 million clones listed, 92% were seen once. Notes on the study in general: Clonotype sharing among donors, it was expected, would be affected by sequencing depth.

Input material: naive CD4+ T cells from PBMCs. As to subset: CD45RA+ positively selected. The clonotype was recovered from a man aged 18 to 30 in good health. Some clones in this sample may be carry-over from other donors' samples.

CDR3 DNA: TGTGCCAGCAGCATCCAGGGTTATAGCAATCAGCCCCAGCATTTT. It translates to CASSIQGYSNQPQHF. The chain carries TRBV7-2 and TRBJ1-5, with D maybe TRBD1 (5 bases). Between the trimmed V and J ends, which lost 5 bases and 0 bases, there was a span of 11 bases. The CDR3 has 15 residues. Germline assignment: CDR1 SGHTA and CDR2 FQGNSA.